Listed here are 9 T cell receptor beta chains from one sample, sequenced in a study of blood T cell repertoires in COVID-19 (TCRdb year 2020). The library was obtained by the immunoSEQ multiplex PCR assay. Drawn from immuneACCESS, this table holds only the in-frame rearrangements with V and J called that TCRdb kept. Clones are partly lost; checked studies trace under half to an unresolved V gene and leave the rest unexplained. The sample includes about 20,000 clones, with roughly 90% observed a single time. The top ten constitute 8.5% to 14% of the sample. Sequencing was done on a sample of peripheral blood. The receptors stem from a human donor in a cohort sampled during active COVID-19.

This chain joins TRBV12-3 or TRBV12-4 and TRBJ2-1; D ambiguous. V was shortened by 7 bases and J by 4 bases, with 11 bases between the two germline ends. The CDR3 spans 13 residues. DNA of the CDR3: TGTGCCAGCACCGCTTACGGTTACAATGAGCAGTTCTTC. It yields the protein CASTAYGYNEQFF.

V is TRBV2 and J is TRBJ1-6; 11 bases match TRBD1. With V trimmed by 3 bases and J by 7 bases, 2 bases remained unmatched. Germline V gene lookup returns CDR1 SNHLY and CDR2 FYNNEI. The CDR3 is made up of 15 amino acids. The CDR3 sequence: CASSDRTGGNSPLHF. CDR3 bases: TGTGCCAGCAGTGATCGGACAGGGGGCAATTCACCCCTCCACTTT.

The V and J genes are TRBV5-8 and TRBJ1-1, with D maybe TRBD1 (6 bases). Trimming took off 2 bases at V and 5 bases at J, with 10 bases between the two ends. Germline CDR1 is SGHTS and CDR2 is YDEGEE. The CDR3 covers 13 residues. CDR3 DNA sequence: TGTGCCAGCAGCTTACAGGGATATACTGAAGCTTTCTTT. This translates into CASSLQGYTEAFF.

This clone was observed once. The rearrangement links TRBV4-2 to TRBJ1-3, with 11 bases fitting TRBD1. Unmatched junction bases numbered 3, after V lost 8 bases and J lost 0 bases. CDR1 and CDR2 from the germline V gene are LGHNA and YNFKEQ. The CDR3 sequence is 15 residues long. CDR3 amino acids: CASGQGATSGNTIYF. CDR3 nucleotide sequence: TGTGCCAGCGGACAGGGGGCGACCTCTGGAAACACCATATATTTT.

The chain recombines TRBV5-4 with TRBJ1-2; D gene ambiguous. V lost 3 bases and J 2 bases, leaving 14 bases between the germline ends. Germline V gives CDR1 SGHNT, CDR2 YYREEE (reference sequence). This CDR3 contains 15 residues. As DNA, the CDR3 is TGTGCCAGCAGCTCCAAGGACGGAGGGAACTATGGCTACACCTTC. Residues: CASSSKDGGNYGYTF.

The V gene is TRBV7-9, the J gene TRBJ2-5, with a weak D call TRBD1 (6 bases). The CDR3 is 14 residues long. Germline values: CDR1 SEHNR, CDR2 FQNEAQ (reference sequence). The ends were cut back, 5 bases at V and 0 bases at J, with 10 bases in the middle. The CDR3 protein is CASSRQAYQETQYF. CDR3 DNA sequence: TGTGCCAGCAGCCGACAGGCGTACCAAGAGACCCAGTACTTC.

The J gene is TRBJ2-3, the V gene TRBV4-2; 7 bases are shared with TRBD2. The CDR3 is made up of 17 amino acids. Unmatched junction bases numbered 12, after V lost 4 bases and J lost 2 bases. CDR1 and CDR2 (germline): LGHNA, YNFKEQ. The CDR3 nucleotides are TGTGCCAGCAGCCCAAGGCACCCGGGGGGAAACACAGATACGCAGTATTTT. It codes for CASSPRHPGGNTDTQYF.

The chain carries TRBV5-1 and TRBJ1-1; 9 bases agree with TRBD1. The germline V gene encodes CDR1 SGHRS and CDR2 YFSETQ. Trimming took 4 bases from V and 1 from J; bases not matched to a gene: 11. The CDR3 has 17 residues. The CDR3 nucleotides read TGCGCCAGCAGCCTAAATTCCCCGGGACAGGGGAACACTGAAGCTTTCTTT. Translation: CASSLNSPGQGNTEAFF.

This clone was seen only a few times. This sequence joins TRBV4-1 and TRBJ1-2; D remains ambiguous. Per the germline V gene, CDR1 is MGHRA and CDR2 is YSYEKL. Trimming shortened V by 6 bases and J by 4 bases, and 9 bases separated the two germline ends. The CDR3 totals 12 residues. CDR3 sequence: CASRGDAYGYTF. CDR3 in DNA: TGCGCCAGCAGGGGAGATGCCTATGGCTACACCTTC.